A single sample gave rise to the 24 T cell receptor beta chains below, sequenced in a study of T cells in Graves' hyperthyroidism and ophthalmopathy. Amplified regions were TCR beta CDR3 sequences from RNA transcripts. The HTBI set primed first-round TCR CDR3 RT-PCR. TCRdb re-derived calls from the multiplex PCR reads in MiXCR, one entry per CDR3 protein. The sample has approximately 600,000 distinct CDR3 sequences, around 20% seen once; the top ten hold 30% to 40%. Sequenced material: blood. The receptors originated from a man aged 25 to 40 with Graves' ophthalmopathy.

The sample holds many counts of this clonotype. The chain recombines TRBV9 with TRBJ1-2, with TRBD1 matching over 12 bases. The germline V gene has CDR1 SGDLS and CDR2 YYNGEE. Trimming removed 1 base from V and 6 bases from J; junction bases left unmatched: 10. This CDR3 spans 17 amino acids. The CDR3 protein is CASSVLGTGTGGNGYTF. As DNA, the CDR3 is TGTGCCAGCAGCGTACTAGGTACCGGGACAGGGGGCAATGGCTACACCTTC. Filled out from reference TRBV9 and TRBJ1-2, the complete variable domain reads DSGVTQTPKHLITATGQRVTLRCSPRSGDLSVYWYQQSLDQGLQFLIQYYNGEERAKGNILERFSAQQFPDLHSELNLSSLELGDSALYFCASSVLGTGTGGNGYTFGSGTRLTVV.

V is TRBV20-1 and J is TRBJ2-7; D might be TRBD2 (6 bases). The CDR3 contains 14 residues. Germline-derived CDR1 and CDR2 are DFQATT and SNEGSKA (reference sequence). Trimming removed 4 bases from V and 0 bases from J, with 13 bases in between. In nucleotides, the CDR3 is TGCAGTGCTACGGGACTTAGTAACTCCTACGAGCAGTACTTC. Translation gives CSATGLSNSYEQYF.

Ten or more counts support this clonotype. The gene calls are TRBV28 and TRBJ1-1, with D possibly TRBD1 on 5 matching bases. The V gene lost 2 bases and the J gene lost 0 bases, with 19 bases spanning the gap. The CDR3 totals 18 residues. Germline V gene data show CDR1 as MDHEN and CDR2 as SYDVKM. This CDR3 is CASSLGQGGIGMNTEAFF. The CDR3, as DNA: TGTGCCAGCAGTTTAGGGCAGGGTGGTATAGGGATGAACACTGAAGCTTTCTTT.

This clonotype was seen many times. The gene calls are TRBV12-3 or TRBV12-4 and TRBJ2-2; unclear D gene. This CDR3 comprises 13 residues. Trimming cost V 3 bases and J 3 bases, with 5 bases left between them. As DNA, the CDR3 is TGTGCCAGCAGTTTTGGGGACACCGGGGAGCTGTTTTTT. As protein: CASSFGDTGELFF.

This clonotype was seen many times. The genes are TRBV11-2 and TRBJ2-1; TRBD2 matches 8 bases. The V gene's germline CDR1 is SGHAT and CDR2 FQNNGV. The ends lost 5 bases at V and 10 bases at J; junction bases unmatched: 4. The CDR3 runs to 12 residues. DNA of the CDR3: TGTGCCAGCAGCATGACTAGCGCGGAGCAGTTCTTC. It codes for CASSMTSAEQFF. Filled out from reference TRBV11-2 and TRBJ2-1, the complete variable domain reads EAGVAQSPRYKIIEKRQSVAFWCNPISGHATLYWYQQILGQGPKLLIQFQNNGVVDDSQLPKDRFSAERLKGVDSTLKIQPAKLEDSAVYLCASSMTSAEQFFGPGTRLTVL.

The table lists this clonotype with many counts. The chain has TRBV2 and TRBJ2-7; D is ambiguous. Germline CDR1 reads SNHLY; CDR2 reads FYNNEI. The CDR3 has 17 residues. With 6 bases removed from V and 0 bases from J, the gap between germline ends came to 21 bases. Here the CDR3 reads CASSPRASYQLSYEQYF. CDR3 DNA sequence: TGTGCCAGCAGCCCCCGGGCCAGTTACCAGCTCTCCTACGAGCAGTACTTC.

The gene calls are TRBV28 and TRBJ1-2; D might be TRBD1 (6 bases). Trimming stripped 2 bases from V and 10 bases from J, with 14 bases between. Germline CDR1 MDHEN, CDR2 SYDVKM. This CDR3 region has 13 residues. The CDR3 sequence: CASSLGGAEDYTF. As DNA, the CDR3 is TGTGCCAGCAGTTTAGGGGGGGCGGAAGACTACACCTTC.

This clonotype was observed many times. The CDR3 here is CASSLLAGNTEAFF. Written as DNA, the CDR3 is TGTGCCAGCAGTTTACTCGCTGGGAACACTGAAGCTTTCTTT. This chain links TRBV27 with TRBJ1-1, with D hard to call. V was cut by 2 bases and J by 1 base, with 8 bases left in between. Germline-derived CDR1 and CDR2 are MNHEY and SMNVEV (reference sequence). The CDR3 is 14 amino acids.

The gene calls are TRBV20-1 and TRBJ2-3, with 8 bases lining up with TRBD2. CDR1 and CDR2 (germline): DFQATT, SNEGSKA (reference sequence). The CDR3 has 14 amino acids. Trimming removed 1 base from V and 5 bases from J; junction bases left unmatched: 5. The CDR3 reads CSARATGTRDTQYF. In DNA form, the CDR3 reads TGCAGTGCTAGAGCCACCGGGACTAGAGATACGCAGTATTTT.

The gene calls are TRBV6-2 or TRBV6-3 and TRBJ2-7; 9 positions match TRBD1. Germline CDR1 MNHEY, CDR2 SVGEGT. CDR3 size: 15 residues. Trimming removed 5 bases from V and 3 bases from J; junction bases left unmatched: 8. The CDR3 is CASSTRDRAGYEQYF. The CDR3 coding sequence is TGTGCCAGCAGTACCCGGGACAGGGCGGGCTACGAGCAGTACTTC.

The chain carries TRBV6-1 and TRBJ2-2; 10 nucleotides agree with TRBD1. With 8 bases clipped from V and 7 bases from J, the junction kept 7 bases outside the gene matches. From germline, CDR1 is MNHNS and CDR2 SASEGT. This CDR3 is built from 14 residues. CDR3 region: CASHRDRGIGELFF. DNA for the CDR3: TGTGCCAGCCACCGGGACAGGGGTATCGGGGAGCTGTTTTTT.

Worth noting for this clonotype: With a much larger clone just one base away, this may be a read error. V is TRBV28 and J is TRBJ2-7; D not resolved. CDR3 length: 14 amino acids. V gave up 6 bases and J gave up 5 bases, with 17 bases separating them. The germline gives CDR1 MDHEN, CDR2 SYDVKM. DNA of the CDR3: TGTGCCAGCAGACGGGCTTCCCGGGTGAACGAGCAGTACTTC. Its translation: CASRRASRVNEQYF.

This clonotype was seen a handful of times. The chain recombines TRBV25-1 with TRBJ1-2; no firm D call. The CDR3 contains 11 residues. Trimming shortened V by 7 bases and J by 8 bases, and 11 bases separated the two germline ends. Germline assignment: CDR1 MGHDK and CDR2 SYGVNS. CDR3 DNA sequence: TGTGCCAGCACCTCCGCGGTAGGCTACACCTTC. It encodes CASTSAVGYTF.

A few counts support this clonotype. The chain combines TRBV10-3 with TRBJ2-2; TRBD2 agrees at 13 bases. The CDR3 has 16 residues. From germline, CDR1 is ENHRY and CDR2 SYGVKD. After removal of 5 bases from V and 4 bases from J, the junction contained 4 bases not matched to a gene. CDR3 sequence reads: CAISPTSGRATGELFF. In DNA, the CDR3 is TGTGCCATCAGTCCTACTAGCGGGAGGGCCACCGGGGAGCTGTTTTTT.

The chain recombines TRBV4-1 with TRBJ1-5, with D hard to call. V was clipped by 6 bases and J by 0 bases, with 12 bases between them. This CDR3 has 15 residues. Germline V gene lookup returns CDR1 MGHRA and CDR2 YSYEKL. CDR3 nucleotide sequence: TGCGCCAGCAGTCAAATCAGGTCTAGCAATCAGCCCCAGCATTTT. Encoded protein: CASSQIRSSNQPQHF.

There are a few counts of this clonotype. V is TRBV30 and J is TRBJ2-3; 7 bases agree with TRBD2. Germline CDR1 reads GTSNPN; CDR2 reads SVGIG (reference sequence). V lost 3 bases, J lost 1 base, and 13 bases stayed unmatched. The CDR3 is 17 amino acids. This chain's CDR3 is CAWRRGRGREGTDTQYF. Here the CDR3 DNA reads TGTGCCTGGAGGCGCGGTCGAGGGAGGGAAGGCACAGATACGCAGTATTTT.

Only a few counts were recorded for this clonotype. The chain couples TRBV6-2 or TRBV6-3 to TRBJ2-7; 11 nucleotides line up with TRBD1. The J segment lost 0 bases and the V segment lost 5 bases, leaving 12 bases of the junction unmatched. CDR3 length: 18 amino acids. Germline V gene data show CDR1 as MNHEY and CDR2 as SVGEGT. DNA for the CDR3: TGTGCCAGCAGTCCGGACAGGGGGCCTAGCGCCGCCTCCTACGAGCAGTACTTC. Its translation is CASSPDRGPSAASYEQYF.

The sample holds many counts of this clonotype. CDR3 sequence (DNA): TGCAGTGCTAGCATCCGGGCCTCCTACGAGCAGTACTTC. The encoded protein is CSASIRASYEQYF. The chain has TRBV20-1 and TRBJ2-7, with no clear D. V shed 3 bases and J shed 0 bases, with 9 bases lying between them. The length of the CDR3 is 13 residues. Germline-derived CDR1 and CDR2 are DFQATT and SNEGSKA (reference sequence).

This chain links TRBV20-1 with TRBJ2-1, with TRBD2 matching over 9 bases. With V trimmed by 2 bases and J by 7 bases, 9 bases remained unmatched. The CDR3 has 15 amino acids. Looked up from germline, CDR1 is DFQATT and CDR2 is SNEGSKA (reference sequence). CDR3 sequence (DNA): TGCAGTGCTAGAAATTTAGCGGGAGCCCAAAATGAGCAGTTCTTC. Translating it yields CSARNLAGAQNEQFF.

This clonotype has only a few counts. Here the CDR3 reads CASSLSAGTDQPQHF. CDR3 nucleotide sequence: TGTGCCAGCAGCTTGTCTGCCGGGACGGATCAGCCCCAGCATTTT. The chain joins TRBV5-6 to TRBJ1-5; D might be TRBD1 (5 bases). The CDR3 runs to 15 residues. V gave up 1 base and J gave up 5 bases, with 13 bases separating them. Germline assignment: CDR1 SGHDT and CDR2 YYEEEE.

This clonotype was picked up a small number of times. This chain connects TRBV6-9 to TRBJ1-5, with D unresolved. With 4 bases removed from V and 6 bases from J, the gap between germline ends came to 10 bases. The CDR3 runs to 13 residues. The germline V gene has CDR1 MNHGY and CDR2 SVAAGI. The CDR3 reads CASSSGLGQPQHF. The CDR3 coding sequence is TGTGCCAGCAGTTCAGGACTCGGTCAGCCCCAGCATTTT.

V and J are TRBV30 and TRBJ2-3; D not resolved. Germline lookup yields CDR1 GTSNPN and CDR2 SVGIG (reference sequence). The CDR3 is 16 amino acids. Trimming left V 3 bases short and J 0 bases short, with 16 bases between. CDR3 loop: CAWRYLDFHSTDTQYF. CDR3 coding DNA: TGTGCCTGGAGGTACTTAGACTTTCATAGCACAGATACGCAGTATTTT.

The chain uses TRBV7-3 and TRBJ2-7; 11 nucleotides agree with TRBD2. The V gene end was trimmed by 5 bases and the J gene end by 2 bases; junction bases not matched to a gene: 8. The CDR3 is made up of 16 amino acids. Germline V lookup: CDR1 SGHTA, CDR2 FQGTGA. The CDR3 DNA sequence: TGTGCCAGCAGCCCCCCCGGGACTAGCGGAGCCTACGAGCAGTACTTC. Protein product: CASSPPGTSGAYEQYF.

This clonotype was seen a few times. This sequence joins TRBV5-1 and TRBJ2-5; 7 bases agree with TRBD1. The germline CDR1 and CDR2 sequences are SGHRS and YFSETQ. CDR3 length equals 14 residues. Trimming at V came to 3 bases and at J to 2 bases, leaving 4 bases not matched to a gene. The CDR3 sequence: CASSYGQEQETQYF. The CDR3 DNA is TGCGCCAGCAGCTATGGACAGGAGCAAGAGACCCAGTACTTC.